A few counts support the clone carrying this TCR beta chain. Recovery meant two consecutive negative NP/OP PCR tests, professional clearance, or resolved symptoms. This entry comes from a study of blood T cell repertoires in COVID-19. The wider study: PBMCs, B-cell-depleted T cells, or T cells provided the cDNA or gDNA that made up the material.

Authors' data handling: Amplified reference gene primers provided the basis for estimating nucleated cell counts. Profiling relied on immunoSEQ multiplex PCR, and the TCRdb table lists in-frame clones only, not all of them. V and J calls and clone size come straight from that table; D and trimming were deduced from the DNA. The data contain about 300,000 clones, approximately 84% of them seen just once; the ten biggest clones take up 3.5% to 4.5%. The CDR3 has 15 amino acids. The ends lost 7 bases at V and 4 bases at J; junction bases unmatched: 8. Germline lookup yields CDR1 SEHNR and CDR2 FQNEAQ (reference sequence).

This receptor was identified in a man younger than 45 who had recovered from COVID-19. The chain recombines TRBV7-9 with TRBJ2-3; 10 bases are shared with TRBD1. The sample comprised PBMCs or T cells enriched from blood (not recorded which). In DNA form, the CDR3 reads TGTGCCAGCAAAGCACCGGGACAGGGGTCAGATACGCAGTATTTT. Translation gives CASKAPGQGSDTQYF.